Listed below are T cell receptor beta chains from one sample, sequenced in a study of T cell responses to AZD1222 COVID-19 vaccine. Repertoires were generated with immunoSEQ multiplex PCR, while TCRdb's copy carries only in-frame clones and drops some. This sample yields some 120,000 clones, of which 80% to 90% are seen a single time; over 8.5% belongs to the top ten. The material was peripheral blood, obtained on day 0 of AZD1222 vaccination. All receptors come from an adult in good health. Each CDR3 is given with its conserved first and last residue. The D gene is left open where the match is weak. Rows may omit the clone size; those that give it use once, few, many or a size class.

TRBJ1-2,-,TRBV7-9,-,CASSLERQGRYGYTF,TGTGCCAGCAGCTTAGAGAGGCAGGGCAGGTACGGCTACACCTTC
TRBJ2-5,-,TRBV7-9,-,CASSRQSQETQYF,TGTGCCAGCAGCCGTCAGTCCCAAGAGACCCAGTACTTC
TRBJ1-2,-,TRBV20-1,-,CSASLGHSRYGYTF,TGCAGTGCTAGTTTGGGACATTCCCGCTATGGCTACACCTTC
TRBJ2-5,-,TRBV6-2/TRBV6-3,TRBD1,CASSYQGVGKETQYF,TGTGCCAGCAGTTATCAGGGGGTAGGCAAAGAGACCCAGTACTTC
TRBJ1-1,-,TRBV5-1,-,CASSLVQANTEAFF,TGCGCCAGCAGCTTGGTACAGGCGAACACTGAAGCTTTCTTT
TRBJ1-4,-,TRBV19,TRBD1,CASMLWDRTGEKLFF,TGTGCCAGTATGCTTTGGGACAGAACGGGGGAAAAACTGTTTTTT
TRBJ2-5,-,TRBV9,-,CASSVSAGREETQYF,TGTGCCAGCAGCGTAAGTGCGGGACGTGAAGAGACCCAGTACTTC
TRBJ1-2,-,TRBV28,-,CASNLPTNYGYTF,TGTGCCAGCAATCTACCAACTAACTATGGCTACACCTTC
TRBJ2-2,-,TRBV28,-,CASWPTGAWQQGTAGELFF,TGTGCCAGCTGGCCGACCGGCGCTTGGCAACAGGGAACGGCCGGGGAGCTGTTTTTT
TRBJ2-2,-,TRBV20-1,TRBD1,CSASFSDRHELRELFF,TGCAGTGCTAGTTTCTCGGACAGGCACGAACTTAGGGAGCTGTTTTTT
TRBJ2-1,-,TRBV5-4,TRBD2,CASSIGTSGNGAYNEQFF,TGTGCCAGCAGCATCGGGACTAGCGGGAATGGGGCCTACAATGAGCAGTTCTTC
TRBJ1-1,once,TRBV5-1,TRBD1,CASSLIGQGLTEAFF,TGCGCCAGCAGCCTTATCGGACAGGGCCTCACTGAAGCTTTCTTT
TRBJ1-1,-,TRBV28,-,CASSSDPGAFF,TGTGCCAGCAGTTCCGACCCCGGGGCTTTCTTT
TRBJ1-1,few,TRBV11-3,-,CASSPVGGGAFF,TGTGCCAGCAGCCCGGTCGGGGGGGGAGCTTTCTTT
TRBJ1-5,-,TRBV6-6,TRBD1,CASRGDRSYSNQPQHF,TGTGCCAGCAGGGGGGACAGGAGTTATAGCAATCAGCCCCAGCATTTT
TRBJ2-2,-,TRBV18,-,CASSSTTGTGELFF,TGTGCCAGCTCAAGCACGACGGGAACCGGGGAGCTGTTTTTT
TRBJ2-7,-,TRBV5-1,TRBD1,CASTLSPAGTGPYEQYF,TGCGCCAGCACCTTGTCTCCCGCCGGGACAGGGCCCTACGAGCAGTACTTC
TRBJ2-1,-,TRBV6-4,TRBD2,CASSSGLAGEDEQFF,TGTGCCAGCAGTTCTGGACTAGCGGGAGAGGATGAGCAGTTCTTC
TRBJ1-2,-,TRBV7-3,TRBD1,CASSLDPGTGGDYGYTF,TGTGCCAGCAGCTTAGACCCCGGGACAGGGGGAGACTATGGCTACACCTTC
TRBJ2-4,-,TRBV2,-,CASKNRLNIQYF,TGTGCCAGCAAAAATCGACTCAACATTCAGTACTTC
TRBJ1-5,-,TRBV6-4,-,CASSDGSNQPQHF,TGTGCCAGCAGTGACGGTAGCAATCAGCCCCAGCATTTT
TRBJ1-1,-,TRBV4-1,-,CASSQDPPENTEAFF,TGCGCCAGCAGCCAAGATCCCCCCGAGAACACTGAAGCTTTCTTT
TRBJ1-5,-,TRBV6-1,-,CASSELRLGDQPQHF,TGTGCCAGCAGTGAATTAAGGTTAGGGGATCAGCCCCAGCATTTT
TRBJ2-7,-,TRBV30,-,CAWSIYSYEQYF,TGTGCCTGGAGCATATACTCCTACGAGCAGTACTTC
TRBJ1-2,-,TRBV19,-,CASRAPGRGANYGYTF,TGTGCCAGTAGGGCCCCCGGCAGGGGCGCTAACTATGGCTACACCTTC
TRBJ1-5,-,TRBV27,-,CASSSAGNQPQHF,TGTGCCAGCAGTTCGGCGGGCAATCAGCCCCAGCATTTT
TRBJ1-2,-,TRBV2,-,CASSPLWGVDGYTF,TGTGCCAGCAGTCCCCTTTGGGGGGTGGATGGCTACACCTTC
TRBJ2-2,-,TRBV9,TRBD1,CASSVGQGRGVTGELFF,TGTGCCAGCAGCGTTGGACAGGGAAGAGGGGTGACCGGGGAGCTGTTTTTT
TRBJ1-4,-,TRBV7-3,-,CASSSKGGVGSEKLFF,TGTGCCAGCAGCTCTAAGGGGGGAGTAGGGTCTGAAAAACTGTTTTTT
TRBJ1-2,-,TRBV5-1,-,CASSTGQYGYTF,TGCGCCAGCAGCACGGGCCAATATGGCTACACCTTC
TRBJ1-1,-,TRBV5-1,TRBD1,CASRPPGGLNTEAFF,TGCGCCAGCAGGCCCCCAGGGGGCCTGAACACTGAAGCTTTCTTT
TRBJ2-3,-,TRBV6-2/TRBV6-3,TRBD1,CASSYSSEPDRADTDTQYF,TGTGCCAGCAGTTACTCGAGTGAGCCGGACAGGGCGGACACAGATACGCAGTATTTT
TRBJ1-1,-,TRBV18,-,CASSPLGSNTEAFF,TGTGCCAGCTCACCACTAGGGTCGAACACTGAAGCTTTCTTT
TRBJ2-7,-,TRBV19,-,CASSDEGDYEQYF,TGTGCCAGTAGCGACGAGGGGGATTACGAGCAGTACTTC
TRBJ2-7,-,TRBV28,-,CASSLIGTLRHYEQYF,TGTGCCAGCAGTTTAATCGGGACACTTAGGCACTACGAGCAGTACTTC
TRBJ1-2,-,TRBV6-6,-,CASSYIEGHYGYTF,TGTGCCAGCAGTTACATAGAGGGGCACTATGGCTACACCTTC
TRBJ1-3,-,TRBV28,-,CASSLYTNSGNTIYF,TGTGCCAGCAGTTTATACACAAACTCTGGAAACACCATATATTTT
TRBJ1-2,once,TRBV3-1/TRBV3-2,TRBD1,CASSQDPMDRDYGYTF,TGTGCCAGCAGCCAAGATCCTATGGACAGGGACTATGGCTACACCTTC
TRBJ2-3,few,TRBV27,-,CASSLSSTDTQYF,TGTGCCAGCAGTCTCTCTAGTACAGATACGCAGTATTTT
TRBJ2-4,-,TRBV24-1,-,CATSDLQGDAKNIQYF,TGTGCCACCAGTGATTTACAGGGTGACGCCAAAAACATTCAGTACTTC
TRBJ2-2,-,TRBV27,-,CASSFTEGTANTGELFF,TGTGCCAGCAGTTTCACGGAGGGGACCGCGAACACCGGGGAGCTGTTTTTT
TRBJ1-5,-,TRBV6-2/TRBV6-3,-,CASSYAGYQPQHF,TGTGCCAGCAGTTACGCAGGGTATCAGCCCCAGCATTTT
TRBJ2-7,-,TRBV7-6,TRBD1,CASSPQDRGVVGEQYF,TGTGCCAGCAGCCCTCAAGACAGGGGGGTAGTTGGCGAGCAGTACTTC
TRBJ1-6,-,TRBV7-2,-,CASSPQGVYYNSPLHF,TGTGCCAGCAGCCCCCAAGGGGTCTACTATAATTCACCCCTCCACTTT
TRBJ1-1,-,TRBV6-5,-,CASSYSSRQSRGAFF,TGTGCCAGCAGTTACTCCTCCCGACAGTCCCGGGGAGCTTTCTTT
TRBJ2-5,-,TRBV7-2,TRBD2,CASSSTSGGKETQYF,TGTGCCAGCAGCTCGACTAGCGGGGGTAAAGAGACCCAGTACTTC
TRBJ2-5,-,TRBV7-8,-,CASSLWWVGETQYF,TGTGCCAGCAGCTTATGGTGGGTGGGAGAGACCCAGTACTTC
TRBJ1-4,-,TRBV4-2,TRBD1,CASSPNQGAGEKLFF,TGTGCCAGCAGCCCCAATCAGGGGGCGGGTGAAAAACTGTTTTTT
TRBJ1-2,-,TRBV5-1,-,CASSSGTDNYGYTF,TGCGCCAGCAGCTCCGGGACGGATAACTATGGCTACACCTTC
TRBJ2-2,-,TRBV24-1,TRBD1,CATSASTGTGNTGELFF,TGTGCCACCAGTGCTTCTACCGGGACAGGGAACACCGGGGAGCTGTTTTTT
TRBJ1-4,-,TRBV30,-,CAWSGAMGGSNINEKLFF,TGTGCCTGGAGTGGCGCAATGGGGGGGTCGAATATTAATGAAAAACTGTTTTTT
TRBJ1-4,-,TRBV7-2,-,CASSLKVATNEKLFF,TGTGCCAGCAGCTTAAAAGTTGCAACTAATGAAAAACTGTTTTTT
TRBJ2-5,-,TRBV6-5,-,CASSKGGVSRETQYF,TGTGCCAGCAGCAAAGGGGGGGTATCGAGGGAGACCCAGTACTTC